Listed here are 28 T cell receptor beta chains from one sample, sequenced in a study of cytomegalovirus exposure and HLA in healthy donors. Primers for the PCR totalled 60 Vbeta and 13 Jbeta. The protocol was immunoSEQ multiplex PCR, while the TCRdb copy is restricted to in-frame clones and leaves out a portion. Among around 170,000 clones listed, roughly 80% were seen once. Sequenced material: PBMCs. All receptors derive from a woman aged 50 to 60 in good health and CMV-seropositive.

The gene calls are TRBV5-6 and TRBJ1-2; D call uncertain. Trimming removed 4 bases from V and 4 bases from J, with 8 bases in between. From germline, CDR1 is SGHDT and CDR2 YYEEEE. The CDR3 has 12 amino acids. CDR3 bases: TGTGCCAGCAGCGAGGACTTCTATGGCTACACCTTC. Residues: CASSEDFYGYTF.

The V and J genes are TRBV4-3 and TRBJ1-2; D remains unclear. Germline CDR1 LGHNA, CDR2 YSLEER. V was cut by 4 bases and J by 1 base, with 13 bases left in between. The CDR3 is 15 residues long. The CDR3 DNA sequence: TGCGCCAGCAGCCCTGCTTTGGTTAGTAACTATGGCTACACCTTC. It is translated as CASSPALVSNYGYTF.

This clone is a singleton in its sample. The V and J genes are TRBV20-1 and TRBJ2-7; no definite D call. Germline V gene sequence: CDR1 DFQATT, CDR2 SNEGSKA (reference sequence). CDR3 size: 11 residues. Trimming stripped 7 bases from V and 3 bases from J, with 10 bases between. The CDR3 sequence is CSVDNNYEQYF. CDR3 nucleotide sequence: TGCAGTGTTGACAACAACTACGAGCAGTACTTC.

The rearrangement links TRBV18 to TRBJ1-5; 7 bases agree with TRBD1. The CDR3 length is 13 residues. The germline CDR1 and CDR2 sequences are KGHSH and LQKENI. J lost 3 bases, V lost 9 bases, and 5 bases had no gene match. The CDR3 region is CASQQGPNQPQHF. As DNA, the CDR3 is TGTGCCAGTCAACAGGGGCCCAATCAGCCCCAGCATTTT.

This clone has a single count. CDR3 in amino acids: CASSRTGQRIDGYTF. The CDR3 region has the DNA TGTGCCAGCAGCCGAACTGGACAGAGAATTGATGGCTACACCTTC. The gene calls are TRBV9 and TRBJ1-2; D may be TRBD1 (6 bases). Between the trimmed V and J ends, which lost 4 bases and 6 bases, there was a span of 19 bases. This CDR3 has 15 residues. In germline, CDR1 is SGDLS, CDR2 YYNGEE.

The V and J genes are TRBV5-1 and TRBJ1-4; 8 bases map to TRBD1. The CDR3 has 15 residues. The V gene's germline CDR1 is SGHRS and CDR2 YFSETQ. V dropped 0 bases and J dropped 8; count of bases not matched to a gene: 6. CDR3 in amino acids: CASSLAGGSFEKLFF. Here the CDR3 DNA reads TGCGCCAGCAGCTTGGCAGGGGGCTCTTTCGAAAAACTGTTTTTT.

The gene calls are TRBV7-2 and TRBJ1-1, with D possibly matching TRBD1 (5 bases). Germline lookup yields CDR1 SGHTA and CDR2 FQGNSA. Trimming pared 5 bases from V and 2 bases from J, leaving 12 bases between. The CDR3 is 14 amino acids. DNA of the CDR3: TGTGCCAGCAGCCCAAGGGGTCTAAACACTGAAGCTTTCTTT. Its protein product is CASSPRGLNTEAFF. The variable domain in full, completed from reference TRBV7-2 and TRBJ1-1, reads GAGVSQSPSNKVTEKGKDVELRCDPISGHTALYWYRQSLGQGLEFLIYFQGNSAPDKSGLPSDRFSAERTGGSVSTLTIQRTQQEDSAVYLCASSPRGLNTEAFFGQGTRLTVV.

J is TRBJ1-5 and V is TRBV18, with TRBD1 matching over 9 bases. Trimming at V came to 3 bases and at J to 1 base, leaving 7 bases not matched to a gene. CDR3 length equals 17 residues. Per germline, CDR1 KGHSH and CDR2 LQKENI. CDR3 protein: CASSPSGTGRSNQPQHF. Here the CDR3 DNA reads TGTGCCAGCTCACCGTCTGGGACAGGGAGGAGCAATCAGCCCCAGCATTTT. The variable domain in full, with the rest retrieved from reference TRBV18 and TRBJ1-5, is NAGVMQNPRHLVRRRGQEARLRCSPMKGHSHVYWYRQLPEEGLKFMVYLQKENIIDESGMPKERFSAEFPKEGPSILRIQQVVRGDSAAYFCASSPSGTGRSNQPQHFGDGTRLSIL.

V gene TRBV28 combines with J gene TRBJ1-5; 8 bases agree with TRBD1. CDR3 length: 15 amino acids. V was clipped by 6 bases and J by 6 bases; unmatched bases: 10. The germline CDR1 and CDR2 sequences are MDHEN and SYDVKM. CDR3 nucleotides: TGTGCCAGCAGAACCCAGACAGGGACAGGTCAGCCCCAGCATTTT. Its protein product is CASRTQTGTGQPQHF.

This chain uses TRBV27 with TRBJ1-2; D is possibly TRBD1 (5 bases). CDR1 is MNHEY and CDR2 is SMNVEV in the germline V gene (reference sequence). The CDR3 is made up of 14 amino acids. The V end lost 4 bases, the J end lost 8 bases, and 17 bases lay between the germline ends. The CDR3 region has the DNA TGTGCCAGCAGTTCGGGACTGCTAAAGGGAGGCTACACCTTC. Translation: CASSSGLLKGGYTF.

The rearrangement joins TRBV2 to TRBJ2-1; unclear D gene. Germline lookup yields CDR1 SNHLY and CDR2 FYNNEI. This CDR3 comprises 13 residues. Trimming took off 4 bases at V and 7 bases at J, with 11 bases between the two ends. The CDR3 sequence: CASSGATRNEQFF. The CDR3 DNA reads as TGTGCCAGCAGTGGAGCGACTCGTAATGAGCAGTTCTTC.

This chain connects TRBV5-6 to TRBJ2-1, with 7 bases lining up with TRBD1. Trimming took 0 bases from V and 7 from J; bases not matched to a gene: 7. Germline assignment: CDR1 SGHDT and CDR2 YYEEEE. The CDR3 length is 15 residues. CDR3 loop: CASSLETGSFNEQFF. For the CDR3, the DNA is TGTGCCAGCAGCTTGGAGACAGGGAGTTTTAATGAGCAGTTCTTC.

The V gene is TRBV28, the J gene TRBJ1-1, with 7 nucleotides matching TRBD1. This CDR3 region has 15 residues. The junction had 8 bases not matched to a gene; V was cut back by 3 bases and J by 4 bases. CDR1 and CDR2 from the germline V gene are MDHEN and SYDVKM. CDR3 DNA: TGTGCCAGCAGTTTCTCGACAGGGCCGACCACTGAAGCTTTCTTT. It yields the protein CASSFSTGPTTEAFF.

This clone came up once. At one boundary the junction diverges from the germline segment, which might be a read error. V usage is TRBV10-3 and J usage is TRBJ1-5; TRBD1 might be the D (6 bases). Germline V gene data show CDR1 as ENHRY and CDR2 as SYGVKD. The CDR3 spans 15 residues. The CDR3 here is CASSSQGLSNQPQHF. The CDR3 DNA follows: TGTGCCAGCAGTTCTCAGGGGCTTAGCAATCAGCCCCAGCATTTT.

In DNA form, the CDR3 reads TGTGCCAGCAGTTTGAGGGAGAACACCGGGGAGCTGTTTTTT. Its translation is CASSLRENTGELFF. The rearrangement joins TRBV6-1 to TRBJ2-2, with D perhaps matching TRBD2 (5 bases). V was pared by 5 bases and J by 1 base, with 8 bases between. The CDR3 totals 14 residues. The germline CDR1 and CDR2 sequences are MNHNS and SASEGT.

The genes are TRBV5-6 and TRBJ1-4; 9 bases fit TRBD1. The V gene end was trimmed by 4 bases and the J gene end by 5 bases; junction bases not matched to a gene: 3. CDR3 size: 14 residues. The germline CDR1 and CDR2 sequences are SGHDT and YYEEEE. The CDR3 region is CASSQTGGNEKLFF. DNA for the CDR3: TGTGCCAGCAGCCAGACAGGGGGGAATGAAAAACTGTTTTTT.

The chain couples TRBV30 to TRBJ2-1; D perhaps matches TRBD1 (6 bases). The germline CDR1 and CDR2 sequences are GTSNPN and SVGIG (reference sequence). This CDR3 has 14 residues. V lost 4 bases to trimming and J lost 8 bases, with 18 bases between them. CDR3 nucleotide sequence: TGTGCCTGGACTTTAGGCAGGGGAATTGATGAGCAGTTCTTC. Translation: CAWTLGRGIDEQFF.

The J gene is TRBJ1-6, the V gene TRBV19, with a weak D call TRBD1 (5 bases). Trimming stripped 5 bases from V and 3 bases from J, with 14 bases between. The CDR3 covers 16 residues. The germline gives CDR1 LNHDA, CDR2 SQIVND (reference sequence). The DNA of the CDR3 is TGTGCCAGTAGTCCTGACAGAGACGTCTATAATTCACCCCTCCACTTT. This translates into CASSPDRDVYNSPLHF.

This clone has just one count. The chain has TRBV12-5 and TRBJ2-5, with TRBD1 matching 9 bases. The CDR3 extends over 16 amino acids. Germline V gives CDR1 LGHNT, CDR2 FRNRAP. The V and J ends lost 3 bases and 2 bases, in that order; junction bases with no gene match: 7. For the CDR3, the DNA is TGTGCTAGTGGTTTAGGCCCAGGGACAGGGCAAGAGACCCAGTACTTC. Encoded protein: CASGLGPGTGQETQYF.

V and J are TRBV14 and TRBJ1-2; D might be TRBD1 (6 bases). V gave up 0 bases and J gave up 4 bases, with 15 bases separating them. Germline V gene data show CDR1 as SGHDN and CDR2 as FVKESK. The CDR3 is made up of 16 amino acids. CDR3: CASSQDMRTDGYGYTF. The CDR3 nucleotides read TGTGCCAGCAGCCAAGATATGAGGACAGACGGCTATGGCTACACCTTC.

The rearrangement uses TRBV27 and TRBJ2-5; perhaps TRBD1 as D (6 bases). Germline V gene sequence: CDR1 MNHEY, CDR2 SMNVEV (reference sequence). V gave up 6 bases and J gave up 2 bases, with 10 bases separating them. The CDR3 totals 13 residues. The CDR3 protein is CASSRRGQETQYF. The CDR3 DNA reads TGTGCCAGCAGCCGAAGGGGGCAAGAGACCCAGTACTTC.

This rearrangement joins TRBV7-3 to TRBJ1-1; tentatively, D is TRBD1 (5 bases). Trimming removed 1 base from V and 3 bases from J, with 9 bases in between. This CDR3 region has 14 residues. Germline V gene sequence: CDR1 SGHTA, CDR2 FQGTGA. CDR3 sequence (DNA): TGTGCCAGCAGCTTAAGTCCGGGGGACACTGAAGCTTTCTTT. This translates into CASSLSPGDTEAFF.

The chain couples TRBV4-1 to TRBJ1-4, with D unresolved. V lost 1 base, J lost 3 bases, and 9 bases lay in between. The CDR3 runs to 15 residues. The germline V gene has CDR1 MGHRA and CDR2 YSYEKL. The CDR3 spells CASSQALRANEKLFF. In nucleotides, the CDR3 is TGCGCCAGCAGCCAAGCCCTCCGGGCTAATGAAAAACTGTTTTTT.

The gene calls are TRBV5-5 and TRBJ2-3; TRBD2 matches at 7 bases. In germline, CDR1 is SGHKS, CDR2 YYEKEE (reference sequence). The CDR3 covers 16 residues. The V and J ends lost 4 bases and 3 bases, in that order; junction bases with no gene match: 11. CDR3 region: CASSPAGAGLTDTQYF. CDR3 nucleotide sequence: TGTGCCAGCAGCCCGGCGGGAGCGGGGCTAACAGATACGCAGTATTTT.

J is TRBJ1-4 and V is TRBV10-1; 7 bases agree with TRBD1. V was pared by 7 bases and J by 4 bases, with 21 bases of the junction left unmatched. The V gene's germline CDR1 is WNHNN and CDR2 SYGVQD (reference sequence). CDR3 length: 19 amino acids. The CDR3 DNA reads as TGCGCCAGCAAGGATCCGGGCCTCATTACAGGGGTGAGTAATGAAAAACTGTTTTTT. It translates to CASKDPGLITGVSNEKLFF.

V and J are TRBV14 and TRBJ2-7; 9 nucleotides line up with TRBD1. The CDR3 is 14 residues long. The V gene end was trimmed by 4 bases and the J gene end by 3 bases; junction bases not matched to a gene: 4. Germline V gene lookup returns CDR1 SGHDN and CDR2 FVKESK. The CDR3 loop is CASSPGTGFYEQYF. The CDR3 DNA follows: TGTGCCAGCAGCCCCGGGACAGGGTTCTACGAGCAGTACTTC.

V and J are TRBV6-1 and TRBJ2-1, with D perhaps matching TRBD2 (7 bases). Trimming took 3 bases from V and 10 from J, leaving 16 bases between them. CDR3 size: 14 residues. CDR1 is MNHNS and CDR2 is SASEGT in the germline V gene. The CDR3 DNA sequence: TGTGCCAGCAGTGAGGGGGGGGCCCTTTTGGAGCAGTTCTTC. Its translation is CASSEGGALLEQFF.

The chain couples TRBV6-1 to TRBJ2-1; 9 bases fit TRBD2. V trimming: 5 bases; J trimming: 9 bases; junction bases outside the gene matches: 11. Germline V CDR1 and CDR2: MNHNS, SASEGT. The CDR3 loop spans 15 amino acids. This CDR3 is CASSLGRGGHGEQFF. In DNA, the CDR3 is TGTGCCAGCAGTTTGGGGCGGGGGGGCCATGGTGAGCAGTTCTTC.